Listed below are T cell receptor beta chains from one sample, sequenced in a study of patients and donors after allogeneic stem cell transplantation. Each CDR3 protein gets one entry after TCRdb re-called the RT-PCR reads with MiXCR. The sample includes around 150,000 distinct CDR3 sequences, approximately 37% of them seen just once. Sequenced material: blood, either unsorted or a sorted T cell fraction (not recorded which). Source of these receptors: a human donor who was either an allogeneic HSCT recipient or a stem cell or donor lymphocyte infusion donor (not recorded which). It is not recorded whose cells these are; they may come from a transplant donor. CDR3s include the opening cysteine and the closing phenylalanine or tryptophan. Fields, in order: CDR3 protein, J gene, clone size, V gene. Clone size appears in some rows only: once, few, many, or a class for an expanded clone.

CDR3aa: CAISAAGGDEQFF
j_gene: TRBJ2-1
abundance: .
v_gene: TRBV10-3

CDR3aa: CASSTNPGQRTDTQYF
j_gene: TRBJ2-3
abundance: .
v_gene: TRBV28

CDR3aa: CASSRRGLYNEQFF
j_gene: TRBJ2-1
abundance: .
v_gene: TRBV12-3/TRBV12-4

CDR3aa: CASKPWGEETQYF
j_gene: TRBJ2-5
abundance: once
v_gene: TRBV5-1

CDR3aa: CASSPSGGAYEQYF
j_gene: TRBJ2-7
abundance: .
v_gene: TRBV28

CDR3aa: CASSTTGRSYSGNTIYF
j_gene: TRBJ1-3
abundance: .
v_gene: TRBV19

CDR3aa: CASSVLQGVQETQYF
j_gene: TRBJ2-5
abundance: .
v_gene: TRBV12-3/TRBV12-4

CDR3aa: CASSHDRDRTSTYEQYF
j_gene: TRBJ2-7
abundance: few
v_gene: TRBV13

CDR3aa: CASSRPGNTIYF
j_gene: TRBJ1-3
abundance: .
v_gene: TRBV3-1

CDR3aa: CASSYSLEPTDTQYF
j_gene: TRBJ2-3
abundance: few
v_gene: TRBV6-5

CDR3aa: CASSRSRTGHLRDNEQFF
j_gene: TRBJ2-1
abundance: .
v_gene: TRBV6-2/TRBV6-3

CDR3aa: CASRPSGATNEKLFF
j_gene: TRBJ1-4
abundance: few
v_gene: TRBV6-5

CDR3aa: CASSLEGGSVNTEAFF
j_gene: TRBJ1-1
abundance: few
v_gene: TRBV11-2

CDR3aa: CASREQGAVGGYTF
j_gene: TRBJ1-2
abundance: many
v_gene: TRBV12-3/TRBV12-4

CDR3aa: CASLLAGGSRDEQFF
j_gene: TRBJ2-1
abundance: .
v_gene: TRBV27

CDR3aa: CSTRVTNEKLFF
j_gene: TRBJ1-4
abundance: .
v_gene: TRBV29-1

CDR3aa: CASSPNEQFF
j_gene: TRBJ2-1
abundance: .
v_gene: TRBV7-8

CDR3aa: CATSDPGEPQHF
j_gene: TRBJ1-5
abundance: few
v_gene: TRBV24-1

CDR3aa: CASSYGMSGPTYEQYF
j_gene: TRBJ2-7
abundance: .
v_gene: TRBV5-5

CDR3aa: CASSLVTGLNTEAFF
j_gene: TRBJ1-1
abundance: many
v_gene: TRBV5-6

CDR3aa: CASSVGRGGETQYF
j_gene: TRBJ2-5
abundance: few
v_gene: TRBV9

CDR3aa: CASSLLAGEQFF
j_gene: TRBJ2-1
abundance: few
v_gene: TRBV5-1

CDR3aa: CASSSPLHF
j_gene: TRBJ1-6
abundance: .
v_gene: TRBV28

CDR3aa: CASSEGPYQPQHF
j_gene: TRBJ1-5
abundance: .
v_gene: TRBV2

CDR3aa: CASSFRERRNTEAFF
j_gene: TRBJ1-1
abundance: .
v_gene: TRBV7-9

CDR3aa: CASSARTVGNEQFF
j_gene: TRBJ2-1
abundance: .
v_gene: TRBV7-6

CDR3aa: CASSRGQPGYGYTF
j_gene: TRBJ1-2
abundance: many
v_gene: TRBV3-1

CDR3aa: CASSVQGAKYEKLFF
j_gene: TRBJ1-4
abundance: .
v_gene: TRBV9

CDR3aa: CASSSDSSVNSPLHF
j_gene: TRBJ1-6
abundance: many
v_gene: TRBV7-9

CDR3aa: CASSSPGGNYSNQPQHF
j_gene: TRBJ1-5
abundance: once
v_gene: TRBV28

CDR3aa: CASSLDPNTEAFF
j_gene: TRBJ1-1
abundance: .
v_gene: TRBV5-8

CDR3aa: CASSQVGTGTLGTEAFF
j_gene: TRBJ1-1
abundance: once
v_gene: TRBV4-1

CDR3aa: CASSLTPPARHNEQFF
j_gene: TRBJ2-1
abundance: .
v_gene: TRBV5-6

CDR3aa: CSVEDRGLYNEQFF
j_gene: TRBJ2-1
abundance: .
v_gene: TRBV29-1

CDR3aa: CASTPLRDKQFF
j_gene: TRBJ2-1
abundance: .
v_gene: TRBV2

CDR3aa: CASSPRGSGNTIYF
j_gene: TRBJ1-3
abundance: few
v_gene: TRBV12-3/TRBV12-4

CDR3aa: CASSLSVPGLAHTDTQYF
j_gene: TRBJ2-3
abundance: .
v_gene: TRBV7-3

CDR3aa: CASSTRGSTDTQYF
j_gene: TRBJ2-3
abundance: .
v_gene: TRBV7-2

CDR3aa: CASSVGSNYGYTF
j_gene: TRBJ1-2
abundance: .
v_gene: TRBV9

CDR3aa: CASSSPTSGILSSYNEQFF
j_gene: TRBJ2-1
abundance: .
v_gene: TRBV5-1

CDR3aa: CATGQQETQYF
j_gene: TRBJ2-5
abundance: .
v_gene: TRBV11-2

CDR3aa: CASSWGQGEQYF
j_gene: TRBJ2-7
abundance: many
v_gene: TRBV5-1

CDR3aa: CASSPYPPTGAGGELFF
j_gene: TRBJ2-2
abundance: once
v_gene: TRBV5-1

CDR3aa: CASSSFPGGPGELFF
j_gene: TRBJ2-2
abundance: few
v_gene: TRBV6-6

CDR3aa: CASSVDAGRIEAFF
j_gene: TRBJ1-1
abundance: few
v_gene: TRBV9

CDR3aa: CSAGLSREEGYTF
j_gene: TRBJ1-2
abundance: few
v_gene: TRBV20-1

CDR3aa: CSASRQGSYGYTF
j_gene: TRBJ1-2
abundance: .
v_gene: TRBV20-1

CDR3aa: CASSSFTGEDGYTF
j_gene: TRBJ1-2
abundance: .
v_gene: TRBV7-9

CDR3aa: CASRASITDTQYF
j_gene: TRBJ2-3
abundance: .
v_gene: TRBV12-3/TRBV12-4

CDR3aa: CASSAGGIPNTEAFF
j_gene: TRBJ1-1
abundance: few
v_gene: TRBV12-3/TRBV12-4

CDR3aa: CASSFFNEQFF
j_gene: TRBJ2-1
abundance: .
v_gene: TRBV5-1

CDR3aa: CASSSGPPRQTQYF
j_gene: TRBJ2-5
abundance: .
v_gene: TRBV5-5

CDR3aa: CASGWQNTEAFF
j_gene: TRBJ1-1
abundance: .
v_gene: TRBV12-5

CDR3aa: CAWSSLRARQYF
j_gene: TRBJ2-7
abundance: .
v_gene: TRBV30

CDR3aa: CAISGPAGNTIYF
j_gene: TRBJ1-3
abundance: .
v_gene: TRBV10-3

CDR3aa: CASSAGTVNEKLFF
j_gene: TRBJ1-4
abundance: few
v_gene: TRBV12-3/TRBV12-4

CDR3aa: CASSGGEKLFF
j_gene: TRBJ1-4
abundance: few
v_gene: TRBV2

CDR3aa: CASSGSGGLNTEAFF
j_gene: TRBJ1-1
abundance: few
v_gene: TRBV28

CDR3aa: CASSPWDRGNTEAFF
j_gene: TRBJ1-1
abundance: few
v_gene: TRBV25-1

CDR3aa: CASSLLPLAGGLNEQFF
j_gene: TRBJ2-1
abundance: .
v_gene: TRBV6-2/TRBV6-3